This TCR beta chain stems from a study of siplizumab effects on memory and regulatory T cells. Broader study findings: The study did not confirm that proliferating Tregs from siplizumab cultures were suppressive. Researchers could not give a naive or memory phenotype to roughly 75-96% of proliferating CD4+ or CD8+ clones. Apparently more diverse than memory cells, naive T cells also seemed major alloresponse contributors. Alloreactive sequences from unstimulated CD4+ memory cells fell significantly with siplizumab.

Trimming removed 3 bases at V and 4 bases at J, with 14 bases between. Germline CDR1 is SGHKS and CDR2 is YYEKEE (reference sequence). This CDR3 contains 15 residues. Libraries were prepared by immunoSEQ multiplex PCR; TCRdb keeps only in-frame clonotypes and omits some of them. The sample has about 100,000 clones; roughly nine tenths are singletons. Of note for this clone: What it binds is not known.

V gene TRBV5-5 combines with J gene TRBJ1-3, with D perhaps TRBD1 (5 bases). The sequenced sample consisted of Tregs sorted from blood. The TCR sequence derives from a human donor in good health. The CDR3 coding sequence is TGTGCCAGCAGCTCGACCCAGGGTCGGGGAAACACCATATATTTT. Amino acids: CASSSTQGRGNTIYF. The full variable domain, completed using reference TRBV5-5 and TRBJ1-3, is DAGVTQSPTHLIKTRGQQVTLRCSPISGHKSVSWYQQVLGQGPQFIFQYYEKEERGRGNFPDRFSARQFPNYSSELNVNALLLGDSALYLCASSSTQGRGNTIYFGEGSWLTVV.